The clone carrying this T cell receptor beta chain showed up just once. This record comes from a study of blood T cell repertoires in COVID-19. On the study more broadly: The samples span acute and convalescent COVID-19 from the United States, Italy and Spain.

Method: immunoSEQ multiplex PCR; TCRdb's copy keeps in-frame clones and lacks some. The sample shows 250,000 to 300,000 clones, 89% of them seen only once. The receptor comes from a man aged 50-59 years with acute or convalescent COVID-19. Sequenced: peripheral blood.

CDR3 amino acids: CASSGNSQETQYF. The CDR3 coding sequence is TGCGCCAGCAGCGGCAACAGCCAAGAGACCCAGTACTTC. This rearrangement joins TRBV5-1 to TRBJ2-5; D not certain. The V end was cut by 4 bases, the J end by 1 base, with 8 bases between. The CDR3 has 13 amino acids. Germline-derived CDR1 and CDR2 are SGHRS and YFSETQ.